Included here is one TCR beta chain sequence, with context. This sample is drawn from a study of beta chain features in type 1 diabetes. Turning to the study itself: There was similarity between patients and healthy donors in age, gender and cell yields.

Trimming removed 5 bases from V and 2 bases from J; junction bases left unmatched: 7. The CDR3 has 15 amino acids. Germline V gives CDR1 SEHNR, CDR2 FQNEAQ (reference sequence). The entirety of the isolated RNA underwent reverse transcription, so expressed TCRB transcripts were sequenced. Assay used: immunoSEQ multiplex PCR; TCRdb lists only in-frame clones, some missing. The repertoire holds hundreds of thousands of clones, with about 10% as singletons. The chain is built from TRBV7-9 and TRBJ2-3, with 7 bases identical to TRBD2. This receptor was identified in a woman between 18 and 29 years old in good health. Sequencing used naive CD4+ T cells from blood. CDR3 in amino acids: CASSAPRGVTDTQYF. The CDR3 DNA follows: TGTGCCAGCAGCGCCCCCCGGGGGGTCACAGATACGCAGTATTTT.